The 29 T cell receptor beta chains given below trace back to one sample, sequenced in a study of blood T cell repertoires in COVID-19. The table came from immunoSEQ multiplex PCR; TCRdb's copy has only in-frame clones and leaves some out. The sample has around 260,000 clones, 83% seen once; the top ten hold 8% to 9.5%. The sample taken for sequencing was peripheral blood. Receptor source: a woman between 45 and 65 years old who had recovered from COVID-19.

The J gene is TRBJ2-1, the V gene TRBV5-6, with D possibly TRBD1 on 5 matching bases. From germline, CDR1 is SGHDT and CDR2 YYEEEE. There are 12 residues in the CDR3. Trimming removed 2 bases from V and 12 bases from J, with 12 bases in between. DNA of the CDR3: TGTGCCAGCAGCTTCGCAAGGGGCGGGCAGTTCTTC. Translation: CASSFARGGQFF. Drawing the rest from reference TRBV5-6 and TRBJ2-1, the complete variable domain is DAGVTQSPTHLIKTRGQQVTLRCSPKSGHDTVSWYQQALGQGPQFIFQYYEEEERQRGNFPDRFSGHQFPNYSSELNVNALLLGDSALYLCASSFARGGQFFGPGTRLTVL.

The rearrangement links TRBV4-3 to TRBJ2-1; D is perhaps TRBD1 (6 bases). The CDR3 extends over 16 amino acids. Germline loops: CDR1 LGHNA, CDR2 YSLEER. V lost 1 base to trimming and J lost 4 bases, with 14 bases between them. Here the CDR3 reads CASSQAPDSIYNEQFF. The CDR3, as DNA: TGCGCCAGCAGCCAAGCCCCGGACAGCATATACAATGAGCAGTTCTTC.

V gene TRBV19 combines with J gene TRBJ2-7; tentatively, D is TRBD2 (7 bases). The germline gives CDR1 LNHDA, CDR2 SQIVND (reference sequence). V was clipped by 3 bases and J by 1 base, with 19 bases between them. The CDR3 runs to 17 residues. The CDR3 spells CASSIVLGGGLSYEQYF. The CDR3 DNA follows: TGTGCCAGTAGTATTGTGCTGGGCGGGGGCCTTTCCTACGAGCAGTACTTC. Full variable domain (remainder filled in from reference TRBV19 and TRBJ2-7): DGGITQSPKYLFRKEGQNVTLSCEQNLNHDAMYWYRQDPGQGLRLIYYSQIVNDFQKGDIAEGYSVSREKKESFPLTVTSAQKNPTAFYLCASSIVLGGGLSYEQYFGPGTRLTVT.

The chain employs TRBV30 and TRBJ1-2, with 7 positions matching TRBD1. V lost 4 bases and J lost 4; bases outside the gene matches: 6. The CDR3 spans 13 residues. Germline CDR1 and CDR2: GTSNPN and SVGIG (reference sequence). The CDR3 DNA is TGTGCCTGGACCGACAGGGAATCCTATGGCTACACCTTC. This sequence encodes CAWTDRESYGYTF.

A few counts support this clone. The CDR3 reads CASSSTRTSSYEQYF. For the CDR3, the DNA is TGTGCCAGCAGCTCAACCCGGACTAGCTCCTACGAGCAGTACTTC. The chain combines TRBV7-2 with TRBJ2-7, with 7 nucleotides matching TRBD2. CDR1 SGHTA and CDR2 FQGNSA come from the germline V gene. The trim removed 4 bases at V and 0 bases at J, leaving 6 bases unmatched. This CDR3 is 15 amino acids long.

The chain joins TRBV7-8 to TRBJ2-7; the match to TRBD2 covers 8 bases. The CDR3 is 17 amino acids. Germline V lookup: CDR1 SGHVS, CDR2 FQNEAQ. Unmatched junction bases numbered 8, after V lost 1 base and J lost 0 bases. CDR3 loop: CASSLGLAGQSSYEQYF. Written as DNA, the CDR3 is TGTGCCAGCAGCTTAGGGCTAGCGGGCCAGTCCTCCTACGAGCAGTACTTC.

The chain combines TRBV6-2 or TRBV6-3 with TRBJ2-7; tentatively, D is TRBD1 (5 bases). The CDR3 length is 13 residues. CDR1 and CDR2 from the germline V gene are MNHEY and SVGEGT. V lost 5 bases to trimming and J lost 1 base, with 9 bases between them. CDR3 loop: CASSLDRSYEQYF. Written as DNA, the CDR3 is TGTGCCAGCAGTCTAGACAGATCCTACGAGCAGTACTTC.

The genes are TRBV4-1 and TRBJ2-2; tentatively, D is TRBD1 (5 bases). CDR3 length equals 13 residues. The germline V gene has CDR1 MGHRA and CDR2 YSYEKL. V lost 3 bases to trimming and J lost 7 bases, with 9 bases between them. The CDR3 DNA sequence: TGCGCCAGCAGCCAGCCGACAGACGGGGAGCTGTTTTTT. It yields the protein CASSQPTDGELFF.

This chain uses TRBV5-5 with TRBJ1-2; 10 positions match TRBD1. The CDR3 sequence is 16 residues long. Trimming took 3 bases from V and 4 from J; bases not matched to a gene: 9. Germline V gene lookup returns CDR1 SGHKS and CDR2 YYEKEE (reference sequence). CDR3 DNA: TGTGCCAGCAGCTCGACGCGACAGGGGGCTGGCTATGGCTACACCTTC. It encodes CASSSTRQGAGYGYTF.

CDR3 amino acids: CASSPAFSGGADTQYF. Written as DNA, the CDR3 is TGTGCCAGCAGCCCTGCCTTTAGCGGGGGAGCAGATACGCAGTATTTT. The gene calls are TRBV6-2 or TRBV6-3 and TRBJ2-3; TRBD2 matches at 9 bases. The CDR3 length is 16 residues. With V trimmed by 6 bases and J by 4 bases, 11 bases remained unmatched. From germline, CDR1 is MNHEY and CDR2 SVGEGT.

V is TRBV6-6 and J is TRBJ1-2, with a tentative D call TRBD1 (6 bases). V was shortened by 0 bases and J by 8 bases, with 19 bases between the two germline ends. The CDR3 runs to 16 residues. Germline V CDR1 and CDR2: MNHNY, SVGAGI (reference sequence). The CDR3 nucleotides read TGTGCCAGCAGTTACTCGACTCGAGACAGGATCTTAGGCTACACCTTC. It is translated as CASSYSTRDRILGYTF.

This chain uses TRBV10-3 with TRBJ2-5; 7 bases line up with TRBD1. With 3 bases clipped from V and 5 bases from J, the junction kept 3 bases outside the gene matches. Germline V gene lookup returns CDR1 ENHRY and CDR2 SYGVKD. The CDR3 runs 13 residues. The CDR3 region has the DNA TGTGCCATCAGTGAAAGACAGGGTGAGACCCAGTACTTC. As protein: CAISERQGETQYF.

The J gene is TRBJ1-3, the V gene TRBV30, with D tentatively TRBD1 (6 bases). The germline V gene encodes CDR1 GTSNPN and CDR2 SVGIG (reference sequence). The CDR3 totals 17 residues. V lost 0 bases, J lost 0 bases, and 15 bases lay in between. The DNA for the CDR3 is TGTGCCTGGAGTGTAGGGACACCAAGTAGCTCTGGAAACACCATATATTTT. It translates to CAWSVGTPSSSGNTIYF.

The chain couples TRBV4-2 to TRBJ1-3; D not resolved. The V end was cut by 0 bases, the J end by 0 bases, with 9 bases between. The germline V gene encodes CDR1 LGHNA and CDR2 YNFKEQ. The CDR3 runs 16 residues. The CDR3 bases are TGTGCCAGCAGCCAAGATGCGCAAATCTCTGGAAACACCATATATTTT. This sequence encodes CASSQDAQISGNTIYF.

The DNA of the CDR3 is TGTGCCAGCAGCGTAGGACGCGACCTACAGTCTGGGGCTATGGAGCAGTACTTC. It encodes CASSVGRDLQSGAMEQYF. This rearrangement joins TRBV9 to TRBJ2-7, with a possible D match to TRBD1 (5 bases). The CDR3 is 18 residues long. Germline loops: CDR1 SGDLS, CDR2 YYNGEE. V lost 0 bases, J lost 7 bases, and 26 bases lay in between.

This chain joins TRBV28 and TRBJ1-1; D may be TRBD1 (6 bases). The length of the CDR3 is 13 residues. V was shortened by 3 bases and J by 10 bases, with 15 bases between the two germline ends. Per the germline V gene, CDR1 is MDHEN and CDR2 is SYDVKM. In DNA, the CDR3 is TGTGCCAGCAGTTTTGAATACAGGGTCGGAGCTTTCTTT. Its translation is CASSFEYRVGAFF.

The V call is TRBV5-1, the J call TRBJ1-1, with TRBD1 as a possible D gene (5 bases). V was clipped by 8 bases and J by 2 bases, with 22 bases between them. The CDR3 sequence is 16 residues long. Germline V gene data show CDR1 as SGHRS and CDR2 as YFSETQ. CDR3 in amino acids: CASQEMGAGGNTEAFF. CDR3 coding DNA: TGCGCCAGTCAAGAAATGGGAGCGGGGGGAAACACTGAAGCTTTCTTT.

This rearrangement joins TRBV5-6 to TRBJ2-6; no clear D gene. Between the trimmed V and J ends, which lost 5 bases and 0 bases, there was a span of 6 bases. CDR1 SGHDT and CDR2 YYEEEE come from the germline V gene. This CDR3 region has 14 residues. The CDR3 bases are TGTGCCAGCAGGGCCCGCTCTGGGGCCAACGTCCTGACTTTC. Amino acids: CASRARSGANVLTF.

V and J are TRBV28 and TRBJ1-2, with 8 bases lining up with TRBD1. The ends lost 5 bases at V and 4 bases at J; junction bases unmatched: 6. Germline V gene lookup returns CDR1 MDHEN and CDR2 SYDVKM. CDR3 length: 14 residues. CDR3 in DNA: TGTGCCAGCAGTCCGGGACAGGACCTCTATGGCTACACCTTC. Its translation is CASSPGQDLYGYTF.

This sequence joins TRBV29-1 and TRBJ1-1; D remains ambiguous. CDR3 length: 12 residues. Germline V gene sequence: CDR1 SQVTM, CDR2 ANQGSEA. CDR3 amino acids: CAYRRMNTEAFF. The CDR3 DNA follows: TGCGCGTATCGGCGGATGAACACTGAAGCTTTCTTT.

The genes are TRBV29-1 and TRBJ1-4; 7 bases align to TRBD1. The germline V gene encodes CDR1 SQVTM and CDR2 ANQGSEA. The CDR3 extends over 15 amino acids. J lost 6 bases, V lost 7 bases, and 14 bases had no gene match. CDR3 sequence (DNA): TGCAGCGCGGGGGACAGTCCTGACCTTTATGAAAAACTGTTTTTT. Its protein product is CSAGDSPDLYEKLFF.

Here the CDR3 reads CASGRQVEKLFF. CDR3 DNA: TGTGCCAGCGGAAGACAGGTTGAAAAACTGTTTTTT. The genes are TRBV5-8 and TRBJ1-4; the D gene is possibly TRBD1 (6 bases). The CDR3 contains 12 residues. The germline V and J ends were trimmed by 7 bases and 7 bases, with 11 bases remaining between them. Germline V lookup: CDR1 SGHTS, CDR2 YDEGEE. The full variable domain, with the rest looked up from reference TRBV5-8 and TRBJ1-4, is EAGVTQSPTHLIKTRGQQATLRCSPISGHTSVYWYQQALGLGLQFLLWYDEGEERNRGNFPPRFSGRQFPNYSSELNVNALELEDSALYLCASGRQVEKLFFGSGTQLSVL.

V is TRBV5-1 and J is TRBJ2-7, with TRBD1 matching 9 bases. Germline CDR1 SGHRS, CDR2 YFSETQ. This CDR3 is built from 15 residues. The V segment lost 2 bases and the J segment 2 bases; nucleotides outside the gene matches: 5. CDR3 sequence reads: CASSFSGTGTYEQYF. As DNA, the CDR3 is TGCGCCAGCAGCTTTTCCGGGACAGGGACCTACGAGCAGTACTTC.

This clone was seen a single time. This chain links TRBV19 with TRBJ1-1, with 9 bases aligning to TRBD1. With 6 bases clipped from V and 5 bases from J, the junction kept 7 bases outside the gene matches. The CDR3 consists of 14 residues. The germline V gene encodes CDR1 LNHDA and CDR2 SQIVND (reference sequence). CDR3 region: CASSQGQGRTEAFF. In DNA, the CDR3 is TGTGCCAGTAGCCAAGGACAGGGGCGAACTGAAGCTTTCTTT.

V gene TRBV7-2 combines with J gene TRBJ1-2; possible D gene TRBD1, 5 bases. V lost 1 base, J lost 7 bases, and 13 bases lay in between. Germline CDR1 SGHTA, CDR2 FQGNSA. This CDR3 spans 14 amino acids. Written as DNA, the CDR3 is TGTGCCAGCAGCTTAGGACAGCCAACCGGTGGCTACACCTTC. Translation: CASSLGQPTGGYTF.

The chain is built from TRBV19 and TRBJ1-3; D unclear. Trimming shortened V by 4 bases and J by 0 bases, and 13 bases separated the two germline ends. CDR1 LNHDA and CDR2 SQIVND come from the germline V gene (reference sequence). CDR3 length: 16 residues. The CDR3, as DNA: TGTGCCAGTAGTAGTTCAGGCCGCAGCTCTGGAAACACCATATATTTT. Its protein product is CASSSSGRSSGNTIYF.

The chain employs TRBV5-4 and TRBJ2-1; 8 nucleotides align to TRBD2. CDR1 and CDR2 from the germline V gene are SGHNT and YYREEE (reference sequence). The CDR3 extends over 14 amino acids. V trimming: 0 bases; J trimming: 7 bases; junction bases outside the gene matches: 3. This chain's CDR3 is CASSLARGGNEQFF. The CDR3 nucleotides read TGTGCCAGCAGCTTGGCCCGGGGGGGAAATGAGCAGTTCTTC.

J is TRBJ2-7 and V is TRBV14; no clear D. Trimming pared 3 bases from V and 3 bases from J, leaving 12 bases between. Per the germline V gene, CDR1 is SGHDN and CDR2 is FVKESK. This CDR3 has 14 residues. CDR3 sequence (DNA): TGTGCCAGCAGCCAGCAACTTCCCCTCTACGAGCAGTACTTC. Its protein product is CASSQQLPLYEQYF.

J is TRBJ1-1 and V is TRBV5-1; D is unresolved. Germline assignment: CDR1 SGHRS and CDR2 YFSETQ. The V end lost 7 bases, the J end lost 3 bases, and 7 bases lay between the germline ends. The CDR3 consists of 11 residues. This CDR3 reads CASRRDTEAFF. DNA for the CDR3: TGCGCCAGCCGCCGGGACACTGAAGCTTTCTTT.